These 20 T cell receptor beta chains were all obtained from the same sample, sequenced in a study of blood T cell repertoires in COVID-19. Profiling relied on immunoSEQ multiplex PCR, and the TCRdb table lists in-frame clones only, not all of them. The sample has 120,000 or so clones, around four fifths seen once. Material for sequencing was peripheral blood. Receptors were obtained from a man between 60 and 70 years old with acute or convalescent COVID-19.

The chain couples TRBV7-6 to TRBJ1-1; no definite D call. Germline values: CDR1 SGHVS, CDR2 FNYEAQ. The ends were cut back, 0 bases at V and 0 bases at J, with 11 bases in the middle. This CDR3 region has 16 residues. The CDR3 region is CASSLAGSSVNTEAFF. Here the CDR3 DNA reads TGTGCCAGCAGCTTAGCTGGGAGTTCGGTGAACACTGAAGCTTTCTTT.

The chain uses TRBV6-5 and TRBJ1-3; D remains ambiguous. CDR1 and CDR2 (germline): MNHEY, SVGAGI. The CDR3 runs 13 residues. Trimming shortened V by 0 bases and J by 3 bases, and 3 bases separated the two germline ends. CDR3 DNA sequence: TGTGCCAGCAGTTACTCGTATGGAAACACCATATATTTT. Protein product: CASSYSYGNTIYF.

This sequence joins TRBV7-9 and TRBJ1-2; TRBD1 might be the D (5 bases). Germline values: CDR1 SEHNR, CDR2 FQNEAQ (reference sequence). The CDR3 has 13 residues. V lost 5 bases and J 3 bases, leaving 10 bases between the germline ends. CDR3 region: CASSPDSYYGYTF. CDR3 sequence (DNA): TGTGCCAGCAGCCCCGACAGTTACTATGGCTACACCTTC.

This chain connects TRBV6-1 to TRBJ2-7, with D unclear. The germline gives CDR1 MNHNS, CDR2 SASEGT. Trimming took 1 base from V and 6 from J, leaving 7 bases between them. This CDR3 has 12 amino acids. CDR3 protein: CASSEVRSEQYF. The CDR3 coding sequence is TGTGCCAGCAGTGAAGTCCGGTCCGAGCAGTACTTC.

The CDR3 bases are TGTGCCAGCACTTCCCGAGAGACCCAGTACTTC. Its translation: CASTSRETQYF. The genes are TRBV11-2 and TRBJ2-5; D uncertain. The germline gives CDR1 SGHAT, CDR2 FQNNGV. The CDR3 is made up of 11 amino acids. V was trimmed by 7 bases and J by 4 bases, leaving 7 bases between them.

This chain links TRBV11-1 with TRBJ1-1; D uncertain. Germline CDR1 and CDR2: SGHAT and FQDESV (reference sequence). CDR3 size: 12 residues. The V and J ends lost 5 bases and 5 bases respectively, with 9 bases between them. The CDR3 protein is CASSRPRTEAFF. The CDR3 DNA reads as TGTGCCAGCAGCCGGCCCAGGACTGAAGCTTTCTTT. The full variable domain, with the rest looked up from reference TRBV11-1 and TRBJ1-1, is EAEVAQSPRYKITEKSQAVAFWCDPISGHATLYWYRQILGQGPELLVQFQDESVVDDSQLPKDRFSAERLKGVDSTLKIQPAELGDSAMYLCASSRPRTEAFFGQGTRLTVV.

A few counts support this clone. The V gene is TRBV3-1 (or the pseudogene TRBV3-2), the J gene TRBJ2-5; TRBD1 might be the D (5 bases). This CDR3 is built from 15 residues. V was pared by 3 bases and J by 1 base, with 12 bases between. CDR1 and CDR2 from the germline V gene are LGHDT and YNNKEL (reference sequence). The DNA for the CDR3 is TGTGCCAGCAGCCATACACAGGCGACCCAAGAGACCCAGTACTTC. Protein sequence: CASSHTQATQETQYF.

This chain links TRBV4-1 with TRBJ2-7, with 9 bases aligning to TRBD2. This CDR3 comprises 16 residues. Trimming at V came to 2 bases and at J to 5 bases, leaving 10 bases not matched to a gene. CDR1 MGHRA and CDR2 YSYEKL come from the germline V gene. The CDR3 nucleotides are TGCGCCAGCAGCCAAAGTCCTCTAGCGGGACTTGACGAGCAGTACTTC. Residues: CASSQSPLAGLDEQYF.

The CDR3 sequence: CASSPRRGDEKLFF. The CDR3 bases are TGTGCCAGCTCACCACGGCGGGGGGATGAAAAACTGTTTTTT. The chain uses TRBV18 and TRBJ1-4; tentatively, D is TRBD1 (5 bases). Trimming cost V 1 base and J 6 bases, with 9 bases left between them. The CDR3 is 14 amino acids. Germline V gives CDR1 KGHSH, CDR2 LQKENI. The entire variable domain, with the rest obtained from reference TRBV18 and TRBJ1-4, is as follows: NAGVMQNPRHLVRRRGQEARLRCSPMKGHSHVYWYRQLPEEGLKFMVYLQKENIIDESGMPKERFSAEFPKEGPSILRIQQVVRGDSAAYFCASSPRRGDEKLFFGSGTQLSVL.

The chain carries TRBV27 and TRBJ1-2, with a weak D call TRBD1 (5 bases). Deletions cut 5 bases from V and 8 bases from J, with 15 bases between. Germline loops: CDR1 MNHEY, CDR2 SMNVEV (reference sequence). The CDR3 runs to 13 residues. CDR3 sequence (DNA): TGTGCCAGCAGTGCGACTCTGACAGCGGGCTACACCTTC. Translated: CASSATLTAGYTF.

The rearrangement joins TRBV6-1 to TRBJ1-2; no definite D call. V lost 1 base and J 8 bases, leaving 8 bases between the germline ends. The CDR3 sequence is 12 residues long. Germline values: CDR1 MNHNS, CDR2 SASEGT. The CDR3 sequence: CASSEGTSGYTF. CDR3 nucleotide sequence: TGTGCCAGCAGTGAAGGCACTAGCGGCTACACCTTC.

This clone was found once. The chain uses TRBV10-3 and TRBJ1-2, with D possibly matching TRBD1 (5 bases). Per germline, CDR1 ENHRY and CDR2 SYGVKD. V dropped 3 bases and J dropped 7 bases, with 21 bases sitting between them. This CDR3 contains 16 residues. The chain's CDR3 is CAISDSGIGARGGYTF. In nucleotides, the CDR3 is TGTGCCATCAGTGATAGTGGAATTGGGGCGCGGGGTGGCTACACCTTC.

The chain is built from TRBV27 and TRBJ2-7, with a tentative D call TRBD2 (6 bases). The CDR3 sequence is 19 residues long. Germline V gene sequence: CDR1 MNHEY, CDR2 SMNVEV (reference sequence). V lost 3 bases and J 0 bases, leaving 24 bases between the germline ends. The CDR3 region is CASSLRPKPGLENSYEQYF. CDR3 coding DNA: TGTGCCAGCAGTTTGCGACCGAAGCCGGGACTGGAGAACTCCTACGAGCAGTACTTC.

The CDR3 is CASSVPRAGGPTGTQYF. CDR3 nucleotide sequence: TGTGCCAGCAGCGTCCCGCGAGCGGGAGGCCCCACCGGTACGCAGTATTTT. The chain is built from TRBV9 and TRBJ2-3; 9 nucleotides match TRBD2. The CDR3 totals 17 residues. Germline CDR1 SGDLS, CDR2 YYNGEE. With 2 bases clipped from V and 8 bases from J, the junction kept 15 bases outside the gene matches.

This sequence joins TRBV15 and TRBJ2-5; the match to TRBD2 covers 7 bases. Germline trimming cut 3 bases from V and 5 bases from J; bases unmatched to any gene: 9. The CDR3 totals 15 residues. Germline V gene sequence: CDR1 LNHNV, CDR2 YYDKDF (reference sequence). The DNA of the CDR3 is TGTGCCACCAGCAGGAGTGCGGGAGATTACGAGACCCAGTACTTC. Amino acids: CATSRSAGDYETQYF.

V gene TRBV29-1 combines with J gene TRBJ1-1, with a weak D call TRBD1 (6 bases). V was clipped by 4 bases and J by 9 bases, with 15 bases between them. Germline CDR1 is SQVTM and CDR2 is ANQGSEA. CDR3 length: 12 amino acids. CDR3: CSVAPSGGQAFF. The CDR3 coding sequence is TGCAGCGTTGCTCCTAGCGGGGGGCAAGCTTTCTTT.

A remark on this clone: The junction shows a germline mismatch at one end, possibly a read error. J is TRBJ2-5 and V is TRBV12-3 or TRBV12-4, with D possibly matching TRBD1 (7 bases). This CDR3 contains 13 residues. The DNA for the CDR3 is TGTGCCAGCAGTTTATCGGGGCGGGGACAGTCCAACTTC. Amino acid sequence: CASSLSGRGQSNF.

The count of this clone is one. CDR3 DNA: TGTGCCACCAGCAGGCCACAGGGGGTGTTTAGTGGCTACACCTTC. It is translated as CATSRPQGVFSGYTF. The chain recombines TRBV15 with TRBJ1-2; the match to TRBD1 covers 8 bases. Germline V CDR1 and CDR2: LNHNV, YYDKDF (reference sequence). Trimming at V came to 3 bases and at J to 7 bases, leaving 10 bases not matched to a gene. CDR3 size: 15 residues.

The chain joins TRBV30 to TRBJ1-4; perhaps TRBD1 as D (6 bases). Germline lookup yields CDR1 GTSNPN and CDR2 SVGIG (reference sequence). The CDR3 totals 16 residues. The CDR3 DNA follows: TGTGCTTGTCGTCGGGGGGCCGCCTCACATAATGAAAAACTGTTTTTT. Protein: CACRRGAASHNEKLFF.

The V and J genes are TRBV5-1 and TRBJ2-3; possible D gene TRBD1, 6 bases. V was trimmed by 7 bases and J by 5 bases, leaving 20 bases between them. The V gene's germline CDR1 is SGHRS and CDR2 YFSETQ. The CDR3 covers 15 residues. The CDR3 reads CASSPGARVQDTQYF. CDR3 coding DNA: TGCGCCAGCTCCCCAGGGGCGCGGGTTCAAGATACGCAGTATTTT.